This entry describes one TCR beta chain. The data were taken from a study of blood T cell repertoires in COVID-19. This CDR3 is built from 14 residues. CDR1 SEHNR and CDR2 FQNEAQ come from the germline V gene (reference sequence). Trimming removed 5 bases from V and 3 bases from J; junction bases left unmatched: 6. TCRdb's copy holds only in-frame clones and misses some; the assay was immunoSEQ multiplex PCR. The sample lists about 99,000 clones, about 90% occurring once. The origin of this receptor is a human donor in a cohort sampled during active COVID-19. The sequenced sample consisted of peripheral blood. The V and J genes are TRBV7-9 and TRBJ2-5; TRBD1 aligns across 7 bases. CDR3 in amino acids: CASSPWDREETQYF. DNA for the CDR3: TGTGCCAGCAGCCCCTGGGACAGAGAAGAGACCCAGTACTTC.